Below are 11 T cell receptor beta chains sequenced from a single sample in a study of identical twins. TCRdb re-derived calls from the 5' RACE reads in MiXCR, one entry per CDR3 protein. Here the sample spans 750,000 to 950,000 distinct CDR3 sequences, 9% to 15% being singletons. These records were also assigned to another study, of yellow fever vaccine responses in identical twins.

Source material: PBMCs. The receptors shown here come from a young woman in good health.

The V and J genes are TRBV28 and TRBJ2-1, with 8 bases that match TRBD2. Germline V lookup: CDR1 MDHEN, CDR2 SYDVKM. The CDR3 contains 14 residues. V was clipped by 4 bases and J by 6 bases; unmatched bases: 5. The CDR3 coding sequence is TGTGCCAGCAGTTCTAGCGGGTGGGTCAATGAGCAGTTCTTC. Its protein is CASSSSGWVNEQFF.

This clonotype was seen many times. The rearrangement links TRBV5-8 to TRBJ1-1; D not certain. Germline CDR1 SGHTS, CDR2 YDEGEE. The CDR3 loop spans 11 amino acids. The V gene lost 1 base and the J gene lost 11 bases, with 9 bases spanning the gap. The CDR3 loop reads CASSLSQVAFF. CDR3 in DNA: TGTGCCAGCAGCTTGAGCCAGGTCGCTTTCTTT. Filled out from reference TRBV5-8 and TRBJ1-1, the complete variable domain reads EAGVTQSPTHLIKTRGQQATLRCSPISGHTSVYWYQQALGLGLQFLLWYDEGEERNRGNFPPRFSGRQFPNYSSELNVNALELEDSALYLCASSLSQVAFFGQGTRLTVV.

This clonotype was seen more than once but under ten times. The V gene is TRBV27, the J gene TRBJ2-7; D unclear. This CDR3 region has 15 residues. Germline V gene lookup returns CDR1 MNHEY and CDR2 SMNVEV (reference sequence). V gave up 5 bases and J gave up 5 bases, with 19 bases separating them. In DNA, the CDR3 is TGTGCCAGCAGTCTGATGGGGTTGGGTTTCCACGAGCAGTACGTC. Translation: CASSLMGLGFHEQYV.

Only a few counts were recorded for this clonotype. A junction boundary mismatches the germline segment, possibly from a read error. This chain joins TRBV20-1 and TRBJ2-7, with TRBD2 identical over 11 bases. The CDR3 extends over 15 amino acids. The germline gives CDR1 DFQATT, CDR2 SNEGSKA (reference sequence). This chain's CDR3 is CCARDSGRGSYEQYF. In DNA, the CDR3 is TGCTGTGCTAGAGATAGCGGGAGGGGCTCCTACGAGCAGTACTTC.

In this sample, this clonotype turned up a few times. The V gene is TRBV20-1, the J gene TRBJ2-3; D is undetermined. The CDR3 covers 14 residues. Trimming pared 6 bases from V and 0 bases from J, leaving 13 bases between. CDR1 and CDR2 (germline): DFQATT, SNEGSKA (reference sequence). CDR3 sequence (DNA): TGCAGTGCCCCCGCACTACCTAGCACAGATACGCAGTATTTT. Translation: CSAPALPSTDTQYF.

This clonotype was counted between two and nine times. The CDR3 loop is CASSEDDGLRGSGYTF. The CDR3 nucleotides are TGTGCCAGCAGTGAAGATGATGGGCTCCGGGGGTCTGGCTACACCTTC. This rearrangement joins TRBV6-1 to TRBJ1-2; D is possibly TRBD1 (5 bases). Per germline, CDR1 MNHNS and CDR2 SASEGT. Trimming stripped 1 base from V and 7 bases from J, with 19 bases between. The CDR3 covers 16 residues.

The chain joins TRBV20-1 to TRBJ1-2, with D unclear. The CDR3 has 14 amino acids. From germline, CDR1 is DFQATT and CDR2 SNEGSKA (reference sequence). V lost 2 bases and J 7 bases, leaving 17 bases between the germline ends. Here the CDR3 reads CSARQAGLLGGYTF. The CDR3 DNA is TGCAGTGCTAGACAAGCGGGCCTTCTGGGTGGCTACACCTTC.

The table lists this clonotype with many counts. The V and J genes are TRBV3-1 and TRBJ2-7, with 8 bases identical to TRBD2. This CDR3 region has 16 residues. Germline V lookup: CDR1 LGHDT, CDR2 YNNKEL (reference sequence). V was clipped by 1 base and J by 6 bases; unmatched bases: 11. CDR3 bases: TGTGCCAGCAGCCAAGGTCGGAGCGGGAGAACAACCGAGCAGTACTTC. It specifies CASSQGRSGRTTEQYF.

This chain uses TRBV5-1 with TRBJ1-6, with D perhaps TRBD1 (6 bases). The CDR3 sequence is 13 residues long. Germline V lookup: CDR1 SGHRS, CDR2 YFSETQ. Deletions cut 5 bases from V and 8 bases from J, with 11 bases between. CDR3 nucleotide sequence: TGCGCCAGCAGGAAACAGGGTGATTCACCCCTCCACTTT. Its translation: CASRKQGDSPLHF.

In its sample, this clonotype was seen a few times. This chain connects TRBV20-1 to TRBJ2-5; D might be TRBD1 or TRBD2, each matching 5 bases. Trimming stripped 3 bases from V and 1 base from J, with 15 bases between. The CDR3 has 15 residues. CDR1 is DFQATT, CDR2 SNEGSKA, per germline (reference sequence). Written as DNA, the CDR3 is TGCAGTGCTAGTGGCCCAGTGGGGACCCAAGAGACCCAGTACTTC. It is translated as CSASGPVGTQETQYF.

The CDR3 spells CASGTLREQYF. The CDR3 DNA reads TGTGCTAGTGGTACCCTTCGCGAGCAGTACTTC. The gene calls are TRBV12-5 and TRBJ2-7; no reliable D call. CDR1 LGHNT and CDR2 FRNRAP come from the germline V gene. The CDR3 has 11 residues. V was shortened by 5 bases and J by 6 bases, with 8 bases between the two germline ends.